The rows below give T cell receptor beta chains drawn from one sample of a study of shared clonotypes between healthy human individuals. Some clones are missing from TCRdb's copy, which holds only in-frame ones; the method was immunoSEQ multiplex PCR. This table holds hundreds of thousands of clones, roughly 96% found once. Sequenced: memory CD8+ T cells sorted from blood. The receptors here all came from a man between 25 and 39 years old in good health. Each CDR3 is given with its conserved first and last residue. Fields, in order: V gene, D gene, J gene, clone size, CDR3 protein, CDR3 DNA. A D gene is named only where the DNA matches it firmly. Clone size is stated in some rows and not others, as once, few, many or a class when expanded.

V: TRBV7-8
D: .
J: TRBJ2-7
size: .
CDR3: CASSNNRDRGEQYF
DNA: TGTGCCAGCAGCAACAACAGGGATCGCGGCGAGCAGTACTTC

V: TRBV2
D: .
J: TRBJ2-1
size: .
CDR3: CASRQRGFLDEQFF
DNA: TGTGCCAGCAGGCAACGAGGGTTTTTAGATGAGCAGTTCTTC

V: TRBV30
D: .
J: TRBJ1-5
size: .
CDR3: CALGKEGNQPQHF
DNA: TGTGCCTTGGGAAAGGAGGGCAATCAGCCCCAGCATTTT

V: TRBV28
D: .
J: TRBJ2-3
size: .
CDR3: CASSFSTDTQYF
DNA: TGTGCCAGCAGTTTCAGTACAGATACGCAGTATTTT

V: TRBV14
D: TRBD2
J: TRBJ2-3
size: .
CDR3: CASSRGRNRTDTQYF
DNA: TGTGCCAGCAGCCGCGGGAGGAACCGCACAGATACGCAGTATTTT

V: TRBV29-1
D: .
J: TRBJ1-1
size: .
CDR3: CSVGENDTEAFF
DNA: TGCAGCGTTGGCGAGAATGACACTGAAGCTTTCTTT

V: TRBV29-1
D: TRBD1
J: TRBJ1-2
size: .
CDR3: CSVAGTVYGYTF
DNA: TGCAGCGTTGCAGGGACAGTCTATGGCTACACCTTC

V: TRBV18
D: .
J: TRBJ1-1
size: .
CDR3: CASSSYRGASEAFF
DNA: TGTGCCAGCTCATCGTATCGGGGGGCGAGTGAAGCTTTCTTT

V: TRBV9
D: .
J: TRBJ1-1
size: .
CDR3: CASSVEMIKCTEAFF
DNA: TGTGCCAGCAGCGTAGAAATGATCAAGTGCACTGAAGCTTTCTTT

V: TRBV19
D: .
J: TRBJ1-2
size: .
CDR3: CASTLMGGFYGYTF
DNA: TGTGCCAGTACCCTAATGGGCGGGTTCTATGGCTACACCTTC

V: TRBV29-1
D: TRBD1
J: TRBJ1-5
size: .
CDR3: CSVDDGTGPQHF
DNA: TGCAGCGTTGACGACGGGACAGGGCCCCAGCATTTT

V: TRBV5-5
D: .
J: TRBJ1-2
size: .
CDR3: CASSLWHGINYGYTF
DNA: TGTGCCAGCAGCTTGTGGCACGGAATTAACTATGGCTACACCTTC

V: TRBV28
D: .
J: TRBJ2-7
size: .
CDR3: CASSFSRLASSYEQYF
DNA: TGTGCCAGCAGTTTCTCGCGGTTAGCTAGCTCCTACGAGCAGTACTTC

V: TRBV18
D: .
J: TRBJ2-3
size: .
CDR3: CASRITDTQYF
DNA: TGTGCCAGCAGGATCACAGATACGCAGTATTTT

V: TRBV6-6
D: .
J: TRBJ1-4
size: .
CDR3: CASSYYDTGMNEKLFF
DNA: TGTGCCAGCTCCTACTACGATACAGGGATGAATGAAAAACTGTTTTTT

V: TRBV28
D: .
J: TRBJ1-3
size: .
CDR3: CASRGQDRGHTIYF
DNA: TGTGCCAGCAGGGGGCAGGATCGTGGACACACCATATATTTT

V: TRBV6-5
D: .
J: TRBJ2-1
size: .
CDR3: CASSYSIAMNEQFF
DNA: TGTGCCAGCAGTTACTCGATCGCGATGAATGAGCAGTTCTTC

V: TRBV19
D: .
J: TRBJ2-5
size: .
CDR3: CASSIHGETQYF
DNA: TGTGCCAGTAGTATTCATGGAGAGACCCAGTACTTC

V: TRBV5-1
D: .
J: TRBJ2-7
size: .
CDR3: CASSSWTGPYEQYF
DNA: TGCGCCAGCAGCTCCTGGACTGGCCCCTACGAGCAGTACTTC

V: TRBV7-2
D: .
J: TRBJ2-7
size: .
CDR3: CASSLAGTILYEQYF
DNA: TGTGCCAGCAGCTTAGCCGGGACGATCCTCTACGAGCAGTACTTC

V: TRBV7-9
D: TRBD2
J: TRBJ2-7
size: .
CDR3: CASSFSYLTSGHYEQYF
DNA: TGTGCCAGCAGCTTTTCCTACCTGACTAGCGGGCATTACGAGCAGTACTTC

V: TRBV28
D: TRBD2
J: TRBJ2-1
size: once
CDR3: CASRLAGASSYNEQFF
DNA: TGTGCCAGCAGGTTAGCGGGAGCGAGCTCCTACAATGAGCAGTTCTTC

V: TRBV7-9
D: .
J: TRBJ1-1
size: once
CDR3: CASSPGEVRGRRVNTEAFF
DNA: TGTGCCAGCAGCCCCGGTGAGGTTCGGGGCAGGCGGGTGAACACTGAAGCTTTCTTT

V: TRBV5-1
D: TRBD2
J: TRBJ2-2
size: .
CDR3: CASRVAGTGELFF
DNA: TGCGCCAGCAGGGTAGCGGGCACCGGGGAGCTGTTTTTT

V: TRBV28
D: TRBD1
J: TRBJ1-5
size: .
CDR3: CASSHPGTGGPDQHF
DNA: TGTGCCAGCAGCCATCCCGGGACAGGGGGCCCGGACCAGCATTTT

V: TRBV15
D: .
J: TRBJ1-2
size: few
CDR3: CATSNNYGYTF
DNA: TGTGCCACCAGCAACAACTATGGCTACACCTTC

V: TRBV21-1
D: .
J: TRBJ1-3
size: .
CDR3: CASSKDNTIYF
DNA: TGTGCCAGCAGCAAAGACAACACCATATATTTT

V: TRBV5-5
D: TRBD1
J: TRBJ2-3
size: .
CDR3: CASSRGQGTDTQYF
DNA: TGTGCCAGCAGCCGTGGACAGGGAACAGATACGCAGTATTTT

V: TRBV5-1
D: .
J: TRBJ2-3
size: .
CDR3: CASSLAVRSTDTQYF
DNA: TGCGCCAGCAGCTTGGCGGTCAGAAGCACAGATACGCAGTATTTT

V: TRBV19
D: TRBD2
J: TRBJ2-1
size: .
CDR3: CASSISGGLEVDEQFF
DNA: TGTGCCAGTAGTATCTCCGGGGGACTAGAAGTTGACGAGCAGTTCTTC

V: TRBV28
D: TRBD2
J: TRBJ2-1
size: .
CDR3: CASSLSGRKENEQFF
DNA: TGTGCCAGCAGTTTGAGCGGGAGGAAAGAAAATGAGCAGTTCTTC

V: TRBV18
D: .
J: TRBJ2-1
size: .
CDR3: CASSPFGGKVPNEQFF
DNA: TGTGCCAGCTCACCTTTCGGCGGGAAGGTCCCCAATGAGCAGTTCTTC

V: TRBV19
D: .
J: TRBJ2-7
size: .
CDR3: CASSIAGFSYEQYF
DNA: TGTGCCAGTAGTATCGCCGGGTTCAGCTACGAGCAGTACTTC

V: TRBV30
D: .
J: TRBJ1-2
size: once
CDR3: CAWSYNIPYGYTF
DNA: TGTGCCTGGAGTTATAATATTCCCTATGGCTACACCTTC

V: TRBV5-1
D: TRBD2
J: TRBJ2-3
size: .
CDR3: CASSLLAGNTDTQYF
DNA: TGCGCCAGCAGCTTACTAGCGGGGAACACAGATACGCAGTATTTT

V: TRBV6-5
D: .
J: TRBJ2-7
size: .
CDR3: CASSPGQGLSYEQYF
DNA: TGTGCCAGCAGTCCCGGACAGGGACTATCGTACGAGCAGTACTTC

V: TRBV28
D: .
J: TRBJ1-1
size: .
CDR3: CASSLGGVSEAFF
DNA: TGTGCCAGCAGTTTAGGAGGGGTTTCTGAAGCTTTCTTT

V: TRBV6-1
D: .
J: TRBJ1-2
size: .
CDR3: CASGKKGDYGYTF
DNA: TGTGCCAGCGGCAAGAAAGGGGATTATGGCTACACCTTC

V: TRBV15
D: .
J: TRBJ2-7
size: .
CDR3: CATSMGQTAYEQYF
DNA: TGTGCCACCAGCATGGGGCAGACAGCCTACGAGCAGTACTTC

V: TRBV2
D: TRBD1
J: TRBJ1-2
size: .
CDR3: CASGMTYRGLDYGYTF
DNA: TGTGCCAGCGGGATGACATACAGGGGGCTCGACTATGGCTACACCTTC

V: TRBV10-2
D: .
J: TRBJ1-4
size: .
CDR3: CASSYRVATNEKLFF
DNA: TGCGCCAGCAGTTACAGGGTGGCAACTAATGAAAAACTGTTTTTT

V: TRBV27
D: .
J: TRBJ2-2
size: .
CDR3: CASRRTGSGELFF
DNA: TGTGCCAGCAGACGCACAGGGTCCGGGGAGCTGTTTTTT

V: TRBV7-2
D: .
J: TRBJ2-5
size: .
CDR3: CASSPPTRGRTQETQYF
DNA: TGTGCCAGCAGCCCCCCAACTAGGGGGAGGACCCAAGAGACCCAGTACTTC

V: TRBV11-2
D: .
J: TRBJ1-2
size: .
CDR3: CASSLDRAGTNYGYTF
DNA: TGTGCCAGCAGCTTAGATCGGGCGGGGACAAACTATGGCTACACCTTC

V: TRBV5-1
D: TRBD2
J: TRBJ2-1
size: .
CDR3: CASSTAGVGYNEQFF
DNA: TGCGCCAGCAGTACAGCGGGAGTAGGCTACAATGAGCAGTTCTTC

V: TRBV19
D: TRBD2
J: TRBJ2-7
size: .
CDR3: CASSTGTRIYEQYF
DNA: TGTGCCAGCTCGACCGGGACTAGGATCTACGAGCAGTACTTC

V: TRBV30
D: .
J: TRBJ1-5
size: .
CDR3: CAWSVQGRSNQPQHF
DNA: TGTGCCTGGAGTGTCCAGGGAAGAAGCAATCAGCCCCAGCATTTT

V: TRBV29-1
D: .
J: TRBJ1-5
size: once
CDR3: CSPRVGESQPQHF
DNA: TGCAGCCCCCGGGTCGGGGAGAGTCAGCCCCAGCATTTT

V: TRBV10-3
D: .
J: TRBJ1-5
size: .
CDR3: CATNRDGNQPQHF
DNA: TGTGCCACGAACCGGGACGGGAATCAGCCCCAGCATTTT